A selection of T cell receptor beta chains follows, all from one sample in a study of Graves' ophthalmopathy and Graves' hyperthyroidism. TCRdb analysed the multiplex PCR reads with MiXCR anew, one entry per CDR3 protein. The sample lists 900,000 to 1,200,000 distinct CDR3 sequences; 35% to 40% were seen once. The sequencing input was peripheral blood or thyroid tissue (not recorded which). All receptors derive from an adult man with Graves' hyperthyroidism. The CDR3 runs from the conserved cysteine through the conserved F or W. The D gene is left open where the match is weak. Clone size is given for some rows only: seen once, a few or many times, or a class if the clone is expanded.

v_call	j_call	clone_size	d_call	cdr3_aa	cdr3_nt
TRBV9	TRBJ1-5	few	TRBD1	CASSVDPTGVQPQHF	TGTGCCAGCAGCGTAGACCCGACAGGGGTTCAGCCCCAGCATTTT
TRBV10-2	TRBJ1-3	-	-	CASRLAAGNTIYF	TGCGCCAGCAGGTTGGCAGCTGGAAACACCATATATTTT
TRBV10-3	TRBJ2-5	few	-	CAISPGIQETQYF	TGTGCCATCAGCCCAGGGATACAAGAGACCCAGTACTTC
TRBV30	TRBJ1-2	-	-	CAWSEGNYGYTF	TGTGCCTGGAGTGAAGGGAACTATGGCTACACCTTC
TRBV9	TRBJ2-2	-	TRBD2	CASSVAGGTSNTGELFF	TGTGCCAGCAGCGTAGCCGGGGGGACCTCGAACACCGGGGAGCTGTTTTTT
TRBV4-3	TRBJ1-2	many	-	CASSQDYEGLGGYTF	TGCGCCAGCAGCCAAGATTATGAAGGACTTGGTGGCTACACCTTC
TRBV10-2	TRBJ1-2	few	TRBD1	CASSEPDREYGYTF	TGCGCCAGCAGTGAGCCGGACAGGGAGTATGGCTACACCTTC
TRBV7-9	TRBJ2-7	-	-	CASSPPDF	TGTGCCAGCAGCCCTCCGGACTTC
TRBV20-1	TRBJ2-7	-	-	CSARDPHERPNEQYF	TGCAGTGCTAGAGATCCCCATGAGCGCCCAAACGAGCAGTACTTC
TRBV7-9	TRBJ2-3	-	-	CASSVVPVGATDTQYF	TGTGCCAGCAGCGTAGTACCAGTCGGAGCCACAGATACGCAGTATTTT
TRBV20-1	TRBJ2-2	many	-	CSARKDREGTGELFF	TGCAGTGCTAGAAAGGACAGGGAGGGCACCGGGGAGCTGTTTTTT
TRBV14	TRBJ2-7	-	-	CASSVISGNSYEQYF	TGTGCCAGCAGCGTTATTAGCGGAAACTCCTACGAGCAGTACTTC
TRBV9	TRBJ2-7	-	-	CASSLDTTYPYEQYF	TGCGCCAGCAGCTTGGATACTACCTACCCCTACGAGCAGTACTTC
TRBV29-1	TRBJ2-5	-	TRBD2	CSVEPASGRAGETQYF	TGCAGCGTTGAACCGGCGAGCGGGAGGGCCGGTGAGACCCAGTACTTC
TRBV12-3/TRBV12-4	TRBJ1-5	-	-	CASSFLRGNQPQHF	TGTGCCAGCAGTTTTCTGAGGGGGAATCAGCCCCAGCATTTT
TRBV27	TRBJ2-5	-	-	CASSLSKDKTQYF	TGTGCCAGCAGTTTAAGTAAGGACAAGACCCAGTACTTC